This TCR beta chain was profiled in a study of PD-L1 blockade in urothelial cancer. Study information: Blood drawn 3 weeks (second dose) and 6 weeks after treatment start was analyzed.

V gave up 5 bases and J gave up 2 bases; unmatched junction bases: 5. The length of the CDR3 is 15 residues. CDR1 MNHNS and CDR2 SASEGT come from the germline V gene. The repertoire was sequenced with immunoSEQ multiplex PCR; TCRdb's copy has only in-frame clones and lacks some. Of about 17,000 clones listed, 87% are singletons. Sequencing was performed on PBMCs, taken around atezolizumab (anti-PD-L1) treatment. The V call is TRBV6-1, the J call TRBJ2-4, with 8 nucleotides matching TRBD1. This clonotype was sampled from a man in his forties or fifties with urothelial cancer. The CDR3 DNA reads TGTGCCAGCAGTAATACAGGGGGAACCAAAAACATTCAGTACTTC. Amino acid sequence: CASSNTGGTKNIQYF.